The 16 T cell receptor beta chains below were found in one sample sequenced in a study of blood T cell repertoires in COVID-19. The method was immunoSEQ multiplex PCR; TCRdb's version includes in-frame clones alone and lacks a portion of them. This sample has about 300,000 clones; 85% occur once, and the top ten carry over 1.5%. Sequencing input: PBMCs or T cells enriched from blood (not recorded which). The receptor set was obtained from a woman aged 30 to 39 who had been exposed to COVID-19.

This CDR3 reads CATRQAQINEQFF. CDR3 in DNA: TGTGCCACCAGGCAGGCGCAAATAAATGAGCAGTTCTTC. This sequence joins TRBV3-1 (or the pseudogene TRBV3-2) and TRBJ2-1; D ambiguous. Per germline, CDR1 LGHDT and CDR2 YNNKEL (reference sequence). This CDR3 has 13 residues. The V end was cut by 10 bases, the J end by 7 bases, with 17 bases between.

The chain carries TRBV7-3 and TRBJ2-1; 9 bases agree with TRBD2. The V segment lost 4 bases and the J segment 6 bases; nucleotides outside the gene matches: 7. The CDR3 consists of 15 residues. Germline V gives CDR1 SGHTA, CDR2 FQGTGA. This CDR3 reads CASSSSSGISNEQFF. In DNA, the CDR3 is TGTGCCAGCAGCTCGTCTAGCGGGATTTCCAATGAGCAGTTCTTC.

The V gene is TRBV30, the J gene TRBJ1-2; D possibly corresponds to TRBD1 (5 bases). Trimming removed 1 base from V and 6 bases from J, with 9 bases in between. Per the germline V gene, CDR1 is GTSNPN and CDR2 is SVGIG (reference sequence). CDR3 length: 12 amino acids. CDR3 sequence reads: CAWSGSGDGYTF. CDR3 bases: TGTGCCTGGAGTGGGTCGGGGGATGGCTACACCTTC.

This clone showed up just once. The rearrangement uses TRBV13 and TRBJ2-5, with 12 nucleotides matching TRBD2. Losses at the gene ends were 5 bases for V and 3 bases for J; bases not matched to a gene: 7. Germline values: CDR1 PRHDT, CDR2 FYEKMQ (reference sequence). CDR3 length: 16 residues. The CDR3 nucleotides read TGTGCCAGCAGCACACGACTAGCGGGAGCAGAAGAGACCCAGTACTTC. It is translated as CASSTRLAGAEETQYF.

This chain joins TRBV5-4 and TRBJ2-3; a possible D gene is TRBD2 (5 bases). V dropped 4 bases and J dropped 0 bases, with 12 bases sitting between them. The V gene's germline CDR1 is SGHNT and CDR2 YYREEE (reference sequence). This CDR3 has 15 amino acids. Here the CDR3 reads CASSARTQSTDTQYF. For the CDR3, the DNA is TGTGCCAGCAGCGCTCGGACTCAAAGCACAGATACGCAGTATTTT.

The CDR3 DNA is TGTGCCAGCAGCTTGTACAGGACGTTGAGCAATCAGCCCCAGCATTTT. This encodes CASSLYRTLSNQPQHF. The gene calls are TRBV5-5 and TRBJ1-5; a possible D gene is TRBD1 (5 bases). Germline loops: CDR1 SGHKS, CDR2 YYEKEE (reference sequence). V lost 1 base, J lost 1 base, and 12 bases lay in between. The CDR3 consists of 16 residues.

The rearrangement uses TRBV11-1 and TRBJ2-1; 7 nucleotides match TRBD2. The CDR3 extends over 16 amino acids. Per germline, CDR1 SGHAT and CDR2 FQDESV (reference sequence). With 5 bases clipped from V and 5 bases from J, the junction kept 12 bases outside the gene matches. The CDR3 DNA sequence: TGTGCCAGCAGCATAAGCGGGAACAGGAAACACAATGAGCAGTTCTTC. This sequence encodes CASSISGNRKHNEQFF.

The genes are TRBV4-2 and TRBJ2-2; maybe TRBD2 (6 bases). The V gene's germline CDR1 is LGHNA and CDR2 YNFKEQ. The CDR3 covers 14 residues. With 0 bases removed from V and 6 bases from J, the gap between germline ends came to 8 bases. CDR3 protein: CASSQEWGAGELFF. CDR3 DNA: TGTGCCAGCAGCCAAGAGTGGGGGGCCGGGGAGCTGTTTTTT.

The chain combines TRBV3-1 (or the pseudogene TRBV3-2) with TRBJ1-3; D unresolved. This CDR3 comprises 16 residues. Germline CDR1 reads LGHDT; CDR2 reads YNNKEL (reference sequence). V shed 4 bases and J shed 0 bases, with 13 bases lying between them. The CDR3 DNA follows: TGTGCCAGCAGCCCCGGTGCGGGGAGCTCTGGAAACACCATATATTTT. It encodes CASSPGAGSSGNTIYF.

The CDR3 DNA reads TGTGCCAGCAGCTTAGTAGCGGGGGGCCGTCCCGCGTACTTC. Translated: CASSLVAGGRPAYF. The rearrangement uses TRBV7-2 and TRBJ2-7; 10 bases align to TRBD2. The CDR3 is made up of 14 amino acids. Germline values: CDR1 SGHTA, CDR2 FQGNSA. Germline trimming cut 1 base from V and 12 bases from J; bases unmatched to any gene: 9.

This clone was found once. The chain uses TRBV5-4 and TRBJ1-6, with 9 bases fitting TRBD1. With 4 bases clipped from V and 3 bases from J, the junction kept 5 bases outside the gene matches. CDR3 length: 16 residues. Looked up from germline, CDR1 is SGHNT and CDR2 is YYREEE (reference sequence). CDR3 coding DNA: TGTGCCAGCAGCCTAGACAGGGGGAACTATAATTCACCCCTCCACTTT. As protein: CASSLDRGNYNSPLHF.

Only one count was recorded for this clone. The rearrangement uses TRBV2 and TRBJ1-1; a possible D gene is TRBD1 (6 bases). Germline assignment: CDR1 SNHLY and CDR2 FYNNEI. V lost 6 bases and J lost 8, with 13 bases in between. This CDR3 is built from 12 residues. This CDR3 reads CASSGQLAEAFF. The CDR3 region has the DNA TGTGCCAGCAGCGGACAGCTCGCGGAAGCTTTCTTT.

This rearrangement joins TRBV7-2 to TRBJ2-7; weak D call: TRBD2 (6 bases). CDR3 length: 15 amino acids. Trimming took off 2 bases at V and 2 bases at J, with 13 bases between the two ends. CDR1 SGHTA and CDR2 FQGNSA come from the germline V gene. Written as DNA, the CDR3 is TGTGCCAGCAGCTTATACTTAGCGGAGGCCTACGAGCAGTACTTC. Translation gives CASSLYLAEAYEQYF.

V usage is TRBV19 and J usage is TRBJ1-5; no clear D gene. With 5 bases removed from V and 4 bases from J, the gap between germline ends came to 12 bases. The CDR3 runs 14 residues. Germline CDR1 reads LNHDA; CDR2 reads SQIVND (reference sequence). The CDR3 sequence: CASSLTSGNQPQHF. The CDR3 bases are TGTGCCAGTAGTCTCACTTCCGGTAATCAGCCCCAGCATTTT.

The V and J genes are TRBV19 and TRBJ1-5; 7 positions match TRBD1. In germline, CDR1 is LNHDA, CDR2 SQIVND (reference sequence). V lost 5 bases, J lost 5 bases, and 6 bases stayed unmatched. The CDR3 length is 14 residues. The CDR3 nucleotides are TGTGCCAGTAGTTCGACAGGGTCCCATCAGCCCCAGCATTTT. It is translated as CASSSTGSHQPQHF. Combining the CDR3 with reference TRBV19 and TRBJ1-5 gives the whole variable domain DGGITQSPKYLFRKEGQNVTLSCEQNLNHDAMYWYRQDPGQGLRLIYYSQIVNDFQKGDIAEGYSVSREKKESFPLTVTSAQKNPTAFYLCASSSTGSHQPQHFGDGTRLSIL.

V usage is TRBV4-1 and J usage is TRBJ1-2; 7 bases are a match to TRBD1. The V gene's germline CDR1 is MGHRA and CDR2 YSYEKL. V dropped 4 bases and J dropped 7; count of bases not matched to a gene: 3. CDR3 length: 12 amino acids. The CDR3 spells CASSRTGAGYTF. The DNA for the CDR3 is TGCGCCAGCAGCCGGACAGGAGCTGGCTACACCTTC.